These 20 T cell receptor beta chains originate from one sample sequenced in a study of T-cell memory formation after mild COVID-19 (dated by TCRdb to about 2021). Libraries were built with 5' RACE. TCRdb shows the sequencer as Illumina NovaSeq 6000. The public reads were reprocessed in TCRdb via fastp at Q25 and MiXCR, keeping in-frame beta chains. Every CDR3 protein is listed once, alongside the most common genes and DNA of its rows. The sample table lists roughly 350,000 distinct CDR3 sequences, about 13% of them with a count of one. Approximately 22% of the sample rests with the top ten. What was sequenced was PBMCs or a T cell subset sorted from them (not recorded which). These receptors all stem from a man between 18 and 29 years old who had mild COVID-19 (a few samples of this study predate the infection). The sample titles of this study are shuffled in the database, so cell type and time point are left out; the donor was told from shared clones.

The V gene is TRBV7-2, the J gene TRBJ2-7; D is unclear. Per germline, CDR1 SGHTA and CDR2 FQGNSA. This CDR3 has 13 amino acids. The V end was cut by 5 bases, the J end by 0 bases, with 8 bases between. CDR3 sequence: CASSQTTSYEQYV. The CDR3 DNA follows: TGTGCCAGCAGCCAGACAACCTCCTACGAGCAGTACGTC.

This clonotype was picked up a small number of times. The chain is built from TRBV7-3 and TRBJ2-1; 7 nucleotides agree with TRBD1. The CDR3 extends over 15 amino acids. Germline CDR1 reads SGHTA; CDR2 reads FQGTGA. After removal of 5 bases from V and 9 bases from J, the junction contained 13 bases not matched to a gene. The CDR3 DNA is TGTGCCAGCAGCCCCCGGGACAGCCCAAGGGGTGAGCAGTTCTTC. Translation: CASSPRDSPRGEQFF.

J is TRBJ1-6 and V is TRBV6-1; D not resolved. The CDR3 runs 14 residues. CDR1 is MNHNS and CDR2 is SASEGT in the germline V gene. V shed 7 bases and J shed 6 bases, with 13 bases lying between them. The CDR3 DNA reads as TGTGCCAGCAATCTTTTTACAGTTAATTCACCCCTCCACTTT. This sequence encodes CASNLFTVNSPLHF.

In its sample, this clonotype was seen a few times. DNA of the CDR3: TGTGCCAGCCAGACGACTACGCGGTACACAGATACGCAGTATTTT. This encodes CASQTTTRYTDTQYF. This rearrangement joins TRBV7-9 to TRBJ2-3; TRBD2 might be the D (5 bases). The length of the CDR3 is 15 residues. Germline-derived CDR1 and CDR2 are SEHNR and FQNEAQ (reference sequence). The V gene lost 8 bases and the J gene lost 2 bases, with 17 bases spanning the gap.

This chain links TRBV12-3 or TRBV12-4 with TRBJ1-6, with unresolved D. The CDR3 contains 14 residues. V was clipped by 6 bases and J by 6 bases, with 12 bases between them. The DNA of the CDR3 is TGTGCCAGCAGCCTCCTTCGGGGTAATTCACCCCTCCACTTT. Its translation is CASSLLRGNSPLHF.

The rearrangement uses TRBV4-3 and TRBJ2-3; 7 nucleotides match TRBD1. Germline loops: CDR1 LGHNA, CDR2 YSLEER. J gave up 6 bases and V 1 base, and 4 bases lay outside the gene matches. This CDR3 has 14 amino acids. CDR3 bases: TGCGCCAGCAGCCAAGGAGGGGGACAGGATACGCAGTATTTT. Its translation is CASSQGGGQDTQYF.

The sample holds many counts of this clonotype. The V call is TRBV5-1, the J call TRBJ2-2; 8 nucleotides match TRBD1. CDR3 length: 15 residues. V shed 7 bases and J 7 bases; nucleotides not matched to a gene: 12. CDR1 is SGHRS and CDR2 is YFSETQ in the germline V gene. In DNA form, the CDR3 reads TGCGCCAGCTCAGAGGACAGGGAATTGGTCGGGGAGCTGTTTTTT. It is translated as CASSEDRELVGELFF.

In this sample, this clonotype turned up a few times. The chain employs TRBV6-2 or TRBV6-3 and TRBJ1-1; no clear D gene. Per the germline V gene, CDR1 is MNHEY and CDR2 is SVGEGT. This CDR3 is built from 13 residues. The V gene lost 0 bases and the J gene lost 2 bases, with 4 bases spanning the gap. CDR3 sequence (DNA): TGTGCCAGCAGTTACTCGTATAACACTGAAGCTTTCTTT. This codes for CASSYSYNTEAFF.

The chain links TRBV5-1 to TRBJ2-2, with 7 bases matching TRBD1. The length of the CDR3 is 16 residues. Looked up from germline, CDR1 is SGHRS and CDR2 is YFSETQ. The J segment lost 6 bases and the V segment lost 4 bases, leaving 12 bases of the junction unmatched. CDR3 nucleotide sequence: TGCGCCAGCAGCCCCGGACAGGTAACGCTGGCCGGGGAGCTGTTTTTT. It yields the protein CASSPGQVTLAGELFF. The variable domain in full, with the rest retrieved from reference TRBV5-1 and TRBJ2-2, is KAGVTQTPRYLIKTRGQQVTLSCSPISGHRSVSWYQQTPGQGLQFLFEYFSETQRNKGNFPGRFSGRQFSNSRSEMNVSTLELGDSALYLCASSPGQVTLAGELFFGEGSRLTVL.

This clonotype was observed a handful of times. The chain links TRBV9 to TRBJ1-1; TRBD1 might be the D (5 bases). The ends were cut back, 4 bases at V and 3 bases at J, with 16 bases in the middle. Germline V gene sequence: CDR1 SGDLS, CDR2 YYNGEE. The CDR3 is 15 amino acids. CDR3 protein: CASSRWLGLDTEAFF. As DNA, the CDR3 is TGTGCCAGCAGCAGATGGCTGGGGCTTGACACTGAAGCTTTCTTT.

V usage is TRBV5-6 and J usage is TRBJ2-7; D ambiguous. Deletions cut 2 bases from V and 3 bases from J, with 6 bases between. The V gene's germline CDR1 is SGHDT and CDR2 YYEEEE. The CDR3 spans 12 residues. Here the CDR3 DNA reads TGTGCCAGCAGCTTTTCGATCTACGAGCAGTACTTC. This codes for CASSFSIYEQYF.

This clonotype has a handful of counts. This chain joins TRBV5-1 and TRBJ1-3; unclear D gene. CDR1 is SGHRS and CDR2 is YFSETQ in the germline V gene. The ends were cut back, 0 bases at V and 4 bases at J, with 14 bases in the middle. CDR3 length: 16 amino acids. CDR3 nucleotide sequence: TGCGCCAGCAGCTTGGCAGGCCAGGCGGGAGGAAACACCATATATTTT. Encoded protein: CASSLAGQAGGNTIYF. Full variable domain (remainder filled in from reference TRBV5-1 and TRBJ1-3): KAGVTQTPRYLIKTRGQQVTLSCSPISGHRSVSWYQQTPGQGLQFLFEYFSETQRNKGNFPGRFSGRQFSNSRSEMNVSTLELGDSALYLCASSLAGQAGGNTIYFGEGSWLTVV.

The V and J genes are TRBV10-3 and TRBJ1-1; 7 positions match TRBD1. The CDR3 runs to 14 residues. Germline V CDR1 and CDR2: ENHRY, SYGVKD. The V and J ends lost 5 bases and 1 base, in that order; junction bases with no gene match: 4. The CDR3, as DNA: TGTGCCATCAGTCGACAGGGAGGGAACACTGAAGCTTTCTTT. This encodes CAISRQGGNTEAFF.

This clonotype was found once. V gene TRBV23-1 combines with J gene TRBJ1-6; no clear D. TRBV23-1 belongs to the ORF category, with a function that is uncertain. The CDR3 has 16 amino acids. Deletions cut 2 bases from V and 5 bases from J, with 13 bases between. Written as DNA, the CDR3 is TGCGCCAGCAGTCAAGAGTTCTCACTGCATAATTCACCCCTCCACTTT. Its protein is CASSQEFSLHNSPLHF.

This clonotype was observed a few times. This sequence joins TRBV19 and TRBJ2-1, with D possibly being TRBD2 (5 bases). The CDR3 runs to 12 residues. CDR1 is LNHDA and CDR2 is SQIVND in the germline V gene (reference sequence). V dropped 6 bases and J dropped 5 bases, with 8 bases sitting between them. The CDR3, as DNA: TGTGCCAGTAGAATGGGAGACAATGAGCAGTTCTTC. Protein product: CASRMGDNEQFF.

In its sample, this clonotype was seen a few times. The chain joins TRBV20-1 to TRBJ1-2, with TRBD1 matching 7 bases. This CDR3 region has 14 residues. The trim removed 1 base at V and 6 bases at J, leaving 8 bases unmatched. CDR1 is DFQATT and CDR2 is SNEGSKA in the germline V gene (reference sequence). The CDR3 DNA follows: TGCAGTGCTAGAGCCAACAGGGGTAGGGATGGCTACACCTTC. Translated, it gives CSARANRGRDGYTF.

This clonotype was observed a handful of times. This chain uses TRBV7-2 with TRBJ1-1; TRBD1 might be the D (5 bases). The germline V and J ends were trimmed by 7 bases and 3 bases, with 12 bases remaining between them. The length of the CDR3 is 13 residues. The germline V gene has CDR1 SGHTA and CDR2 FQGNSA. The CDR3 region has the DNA TGTGCCAGCACCTTGTTAGGGGACACTGAAGCTTTCTTT. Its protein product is CASTLLGDTEAFF.

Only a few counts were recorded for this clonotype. CDR3 sequence reads: CSAHPGLAQYF. Written as DNA, the CDR3 is TGCAGTGCTCATCCGGGGCTCGCGCAGTATTTT. The J gene is TRBJ2-3, the V gene TRBV20-1, with D perhaps TRBD1 or TRBD2 (5 bases each). The V end lost 5 bases, the J end lost 10 bases, and 13 bases lay between the germline ends. The CDR3 runs to 11 residues. Looked up from germline, CDR1 is DFQATT and CDR2 is SNEGSKA (reference sequence).

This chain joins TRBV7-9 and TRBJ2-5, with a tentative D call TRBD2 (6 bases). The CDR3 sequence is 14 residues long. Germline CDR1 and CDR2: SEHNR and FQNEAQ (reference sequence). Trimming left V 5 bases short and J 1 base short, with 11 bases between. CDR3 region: CASSARGVQETQYF. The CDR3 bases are TGTGCCAGCAGCGCGCGGGGAGTCCAAGAGACCCAGTACTTC. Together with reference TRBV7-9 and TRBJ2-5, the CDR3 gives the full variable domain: DTGVSQNPRHKITKRGQNVTFRCDPISEHNRLYWYRQTLGQGPEFLTYFQNEAQLEKSRLLSDRFSAERPKGSFSTLEIQRTEQGDSAMYLCASSARGVQETQYFGPGTRLLVL.

CDR3 region: CASSRIAGALIEQFF. CDR3 in DNA: TGTGCCAGCAGCCGTATAGCGGGAGCCTTGATTGAGCAGTTCTTC. The chain couples TRBV7-3 to TRBJ2-5; 9 nucleotides agree with TRBD2. Near its end, the DNA agrees better with TRBJ2-1, so the J call may be wrong. Germline loops: CDR1 SGHTA, CDR2 FQGTGA. The CDR3 is made up of 15 amino acids.